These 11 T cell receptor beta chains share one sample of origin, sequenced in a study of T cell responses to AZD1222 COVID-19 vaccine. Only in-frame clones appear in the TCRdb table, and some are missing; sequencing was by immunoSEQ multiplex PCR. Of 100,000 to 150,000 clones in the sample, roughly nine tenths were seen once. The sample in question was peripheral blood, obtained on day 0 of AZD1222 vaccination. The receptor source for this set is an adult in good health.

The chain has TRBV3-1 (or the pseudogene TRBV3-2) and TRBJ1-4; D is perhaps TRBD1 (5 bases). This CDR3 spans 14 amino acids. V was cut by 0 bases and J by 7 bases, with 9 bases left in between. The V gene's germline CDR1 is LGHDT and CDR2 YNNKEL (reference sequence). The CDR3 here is CASSQEGVTEKLFF. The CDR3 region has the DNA TGTGCCAGCAGCCAAGAAGGGGTGACTGAAAAACTGTTTTTT.

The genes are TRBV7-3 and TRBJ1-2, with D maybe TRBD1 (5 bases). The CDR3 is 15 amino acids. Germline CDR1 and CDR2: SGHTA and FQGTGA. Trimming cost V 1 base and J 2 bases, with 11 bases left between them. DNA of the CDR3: TGTGCCAGCAGCTTAAGACCAGGGCCAAACTATGGCTACACCTTC. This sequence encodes CASSLRPGPNYGYTF.

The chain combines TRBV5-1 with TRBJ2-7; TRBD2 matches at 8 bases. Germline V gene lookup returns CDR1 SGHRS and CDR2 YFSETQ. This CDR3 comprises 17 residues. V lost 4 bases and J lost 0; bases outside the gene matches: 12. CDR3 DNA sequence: TGCGCCAGCAGCCCCGCTCCGGGACTAGGGAGCTCCTACGAGCAGTACTTC. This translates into CASSPAPGLGSSYEQYF. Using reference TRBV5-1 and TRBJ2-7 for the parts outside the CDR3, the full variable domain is KAGVTQTPRYLIKTRGQQVTLSCSPISGHRSVSWYQQTPGQGLQFLFEYFSETQRNKGNFPGRFSGRQFSNSRSEMNVSTLELGDSALYLCASSPAPGLGSSYEQYFGPGTRLTVT.

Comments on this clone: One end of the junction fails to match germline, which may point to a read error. CDR3 nucleotide sequence: TGTGCCGGCAGTTTTCCGGGACAGGGCGGCGGGGAGCTGTTTTTT. Protein: CAGSFPGQGGGELFF. The V and J genes are TRBV28 and TRBJ2-2; 9 bases line up with TRBD1. The CDR3 is 15 amino acids. Germline V lookup: CDR1 MDHEN, CDR2 SYDVKM.

The CDR3 loop is CASSLTGDSPLHF. DNA for the CDR3: TGTGCCAGCAGCTTAACCGGGGATTCACCCCTCCACTTT. The chain combines TRBV7-9 with TRBJ1-6; D gene uncertain. This CDR3 is 13 amino acids long. CDR1 and CDR2 from the germline V gene are SEHNR and FQNEAQ (reference sequence). Between the trimmed V and J ends, which lost 2 bases and 8 bases, there was a span of 7 bases.

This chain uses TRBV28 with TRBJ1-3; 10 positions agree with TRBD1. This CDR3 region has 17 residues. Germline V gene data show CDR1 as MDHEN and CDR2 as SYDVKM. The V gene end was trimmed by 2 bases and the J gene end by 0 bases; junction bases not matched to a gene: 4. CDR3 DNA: TGTGCCAGCAGTTTAGGGACAGGGGTCCGCTCTGGAAACACCATATATTTT. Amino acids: CASSLGTGVRSGNTIYF.

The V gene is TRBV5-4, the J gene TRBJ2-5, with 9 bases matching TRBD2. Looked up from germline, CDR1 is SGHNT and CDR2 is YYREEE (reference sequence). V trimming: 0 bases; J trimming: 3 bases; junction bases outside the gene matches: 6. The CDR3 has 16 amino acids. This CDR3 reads CASSLDGGGGKETQYF. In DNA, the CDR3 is TGTGCCAGCAGCTTGGACGGCGGGGGGGGAAAAGAGACCCAGTACTTC.

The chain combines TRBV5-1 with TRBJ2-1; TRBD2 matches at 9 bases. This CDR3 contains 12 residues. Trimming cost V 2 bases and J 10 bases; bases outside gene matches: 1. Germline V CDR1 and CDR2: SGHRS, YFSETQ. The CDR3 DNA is TGCGCCAGCAGCTTAGCGGGGGGAGAGCAGTTCTTC. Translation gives CASSLAGGEQFF.

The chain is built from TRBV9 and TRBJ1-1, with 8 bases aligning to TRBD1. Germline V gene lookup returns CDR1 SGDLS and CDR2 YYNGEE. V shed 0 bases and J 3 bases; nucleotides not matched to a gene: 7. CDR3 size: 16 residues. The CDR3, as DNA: TGTGCCAGCAGCGTAGGGGCGACAGGGGTAGACACTGAAGCTTTCTTT. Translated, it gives CASSVGATGVDTEAFF.

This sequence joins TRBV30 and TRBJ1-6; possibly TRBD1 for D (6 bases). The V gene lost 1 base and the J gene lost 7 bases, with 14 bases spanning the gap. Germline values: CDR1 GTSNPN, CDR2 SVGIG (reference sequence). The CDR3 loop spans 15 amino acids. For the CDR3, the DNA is TGTGCCTGGAGTGGCGGCGGGGGGCTAAATTCACCCCTCCACTTT. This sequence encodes CAWSGGGGLNSPLHF.

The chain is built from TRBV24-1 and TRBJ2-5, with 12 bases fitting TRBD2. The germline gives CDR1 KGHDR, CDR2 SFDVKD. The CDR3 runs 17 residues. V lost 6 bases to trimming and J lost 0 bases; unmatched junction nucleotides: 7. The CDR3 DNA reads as TGTGCCACCAGTACGGGACTAGCGGGCGCCGACCAAGAGACCCAGTACTTC. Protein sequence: CATSTGLAGADQETQYF.